What follows are 7 T cell receptor beta chains derived from one specimen sequenced in a study of blood T cell repertoires in COVID-19. TCRdb's copy holds only in-frame clones and misses some; the assay was immunoSEQ multiplex PCR. The table has about 51,000 clones, approximately 89% seen once. Material for sequencing was peripheral blood. The source of these receptors is a man aged 50-60 years with acute or convalescent COVID-19.

The chain combines TRBV3-1 (or the pseudogene TRBV3-2) with TRBJ2-3, with TRBD2 matching 7 bases. From germline, CDR1 is LGHDT and CDR2 YNNKEL (reference sequence). The V gene end was trimmed by 2 bases and the J gene end by 5 bases; junction bases not matched to a gene: 7. This CDR3 is 15 amino acids long. The CDR3 DNA is TGTGCCAGCAGCCAACGTAGCGGGCCAAGAGATACGCAGTATTTT. This encodes CASSQRSGPRDTQYF.

This clone has just a few counts. The CDR3 loop is CAWSREDSGAFF. In nucleotides, the CDR3 is TGTGCCTGGAGTCGTGAGGACTCGGGAGCTTTCTTT. The V gene is TRBV30, the J gene TRBJ1-1; no reliable D call. V was pared by 2 bases and J by 10 bases, with 14 bases between. Germline CDR1 and CDR2: GTSNPN and SVGIG (reference sequence). There are 12 residues in the CDR3.

The chain recombines TRBV19 with TRBJ2-6; D might be TRBD2 (7 bases). The CDR3 covers 17 residues. V was shortened by 3 bases and J by 0 bases, with 12 bases between the two germline ends. Germline V gives CDR1 LNHDA, CDR2 SQIVND (reference sequence). The CDR3 sequence: CASSIGRGASGANVLTF. The CDR3 DNA sequence: TGTGCCAGTAGTATCGGACGGGGGGCCTCTGGGGCCAACGTCCTGACTTTC.

The chain employs TRBV30 and TRBJ2-5; D remains ambiguous. V was shortened by 3 bases and J by 2 bases, with 13 bases between the two germline ends. Germline-derived CDR1 and CDR2 are GTSNPN and SVGIG (reference sequence). The CDR3 totals 14 residues. CDR3 region: CAWSARGPQETQYF. The CDR3 nucleotides read TGTGCCTGGAGCGCCCGTGGGCCACAAGAGACCCAGTACTTC.

The V gene is TRBV5-1, the J gene TRBJ1-1, with TRBD1 matching 10 bases. V trimming: 3 bases; J trimming: 4 bases; junction bases outside the gene matches: 0. This CDR3 region has 13 residues. The V gene's germline CDR1 is SGHRS and CDR2 YFSETQ. CDR3: CASSWDRGTEAFF. The CDR3 coding sequence is TGCGCCAGCAGCTGGGACAGGGGCACTGAAGCTTTCTTT.

This sequence joins TRBV2 and TRBJ2-3, with no clear D. Trimming shortened V by 8 bases and J by 6 bases, and 12 bases separated the two germline ends. The CDR3 covers 12 residues. Germline CDR1 and CDR2: SNHLY and FYNNEI. CDR3 loop: CASGSIGDTQYF. The CDR3 bases are TGTGCCAGCGGATCGATCGGGGATACGCAGTATTTT.

V and J are TRBV28 and TRBJ1-1; D might be TRBD1 (6 bases). The CDR3 covers 13 residues. V was cut by 2 bases and J by 9 bases, with 13 bases left in between. CDR1 and CDR2 (germline): MDHEN, SYDVKM. CDR3 sequence (DNA): TGTGCCAGCAGTTTAGGGGGCGTGGAGAAAGCTTTCTTT. Its protein is CASSLGGVEKAFF.